The present T cell receptor beta chain was sequenced within a study of regulatory T cells in long-lasting Graves disease. Study observations and caveats: Between persistent patients, a few thousand public clonotypes were shared, exceeding the 966 shared between new patients.

Arm-PCR of CDR3 regions and iRepertoire HTBI primers were used to build TCR beta libraries. TCRdb ran MiXCR on the multiplex PCR reads and lists one entry per CDR3 protein. The table has about 540,000 distinct CDR3 sequences, around an eighth seen once. The CDR3 contains 16 residues. J was trimmed by 4 bases and V by 5 bases; bases with no gene match: 9. In germline, CDR1 is DFQATT, CDR2 SNEGSKA (reference sequence). This clonotype was counted a few times. Antigen specificity is unknown. Time point meaning: newly diagnosed GD, antithyroid drugs for less than 3 months. PBMCs were the source of the RNA used for TCR sequencing. The same data also went into a second study, on T cells in Graves' hyperthyroidism and ophthalmopathy. This second report adds: Absent ophthalmopathy progression within 18 months defined stable Graves' hyperthyroidism. First-round RT-PCR of the TCR CDR3 relied on the HTBI primer set. Most thyroid clonotypes expanded above 0.001 were also detected in blood.

The input for sequencing was peripheral blood mononuclear cells (PBMCs), taken at new diagnosis, from a patient treated with antithyroid drugs. This sequence originates from a man between 25 and 39 years old with Graves disease. The rearrangement joins TRBV20-1 to TRBJ2-3, with TRBD2 identical over 13 bases. The CDR3 DNA sequence: TGCAGTGCTCACCCCGGACTAGCGGGAGCAGCAGATACGCAGTATTTT. Its translation: CSAHPGLAGAADTQYF.